This T cell receptor beta chain came from a study of shared clonotypes between healthy human individuals. At the level of the study: Donor composition was a couple of women and three men, aged 18 to 49.

This table comes from immunoSEQ multiplex PCR, and its TCRdb copy is limited to in-frame clones, with some not included. The sample lists millions of clones; approximately 95% were seen once. Into CD45RA+ naive and CD45RA-negative memory subsets, the CD4+ cells were split. Study outcomes and limitations: Among donors, sharing of clonotypes was expected to be affected by sequencing depth. Memory subsets generally showed lower estimated richness than naive subsets.

About this clone: The target antigen is unknown.

The V and J ends lost 6 bases and 8 bases respectively, with 13 bases between them. This CDR3 has 12 residues. From germline, CDR1 is MNHNY and CDR2 SVGAGI (reference sequence). The sequence derives from a man aged 18 to 29 in good health. Some clones in this sample may be carry-over from other donors' samples. Material for sequencing was naive CD4+ T cells from PBMCs. Subset: CD45RA+ positively selected. The chain recombines TRBV6-6 with TRBJ1-2; D gene ambiguous. CDR3 residues: CASSILGEGYTF. CDR3 coding DNA: TGTGCCAGCAGCATACTTGGGGAGGGCTACACCTTC.